The rows below give T cell receptor beta chains drawn from one sample of a study of cytomegalovirus exposure and HLA in healthy donors. The assay was immunoSEQ multiplex PCR, and TCRdb's table has in-frame clones only and misses some. The repertoire has 120,000 to 150,000 clones, around three quarters of them found once; the top ten carry about 6.7%. The material sequenced was PBMCs. These receptors were taken from a woman aged 40 to 50 in good health and CMV-seropositive. Both conserved end residues are trimmed from each CDR3.

TRBV5-4	TRBJ2-5	ASSSFGGKETQY
TRBV5-1	TRBJ2-3	ASSHATSRTSTDTQY
TRBV2	TRBJ2-3	ASSSGGVDTQY
TRBV5-4	TRBJ2-7	ASSLQRGGTEQY
TRBV6-5	TRBJ1-6	ASRLTGQFSSPLH
TRBV7-2	TRBJ1-2	ASTLGGENYGYT
TRBV28	TRBJ1-4	ASSQTGASNEKLF
TRBV5-1	TRBJ2-5	ASSQTRPRETQY
TRBV27	TRBJ1-1	ASSFKGANTEAF
TRBV6-1	TRBJ1-1	ASSESGRGIEAF
TRBV19	TRBJ2-3	ASSSLAGPAVDTQY
TRBV27	TRBJ1-5	ASSFRQANQPQH
TRBV19	TRBJ1-6	ASSTQGTNSPLH
TRBV2	TRBJ1-1	ASRDRQGADTEAF
TRBV10-3	TRBJ1-5	AIRDDSFQPQH
TRBV30	TRBJ2-2	AWSRQGPGELF
TRBV6-5	TRBJ1-4	ASSPTATNEKLF
TRBV18	TRBJ2-5	ASSPAGVKETQY
TRBV28	TRBJ1-5	ASSLGQGVFFNQPQH
TRBV6-1	TRBJ1-2	ASSTGGDGYT
TRBV2	TRBJ2-1	ASYFGLANEQF
TRBV6-5	TRBJ2-7	ASTKQGGGYEQY
TRBV6-1	TRBJ1-1	ASSEGPGGTEAF
TRBV7-9	TRBJ1-4	ASSPGSTNEKLF
TRBV19	TRBJ2-5	ATTGSETQY
TRBV7-2	TRBJ1-1	ASSALTGGGEAF
TRBV9	TRBJ1-3	ASSESLITGNTIY
TRBV6-1	TRBJ1-5	ASTQGRRQPQH
TRBV5-1	TRBJ2-7	ASSLPTSDSEQY
TRBV5-6	TRBJ2-2	ASSPVAGGETGELF
TRBV27	TRBJ1-6	ASSADRARNSPLH
TRBV5-4	TRBJ1-2	ASSPEGGFSNGYT
TRBV6-6	TRBJ2-2	ASKDRVDTGELF